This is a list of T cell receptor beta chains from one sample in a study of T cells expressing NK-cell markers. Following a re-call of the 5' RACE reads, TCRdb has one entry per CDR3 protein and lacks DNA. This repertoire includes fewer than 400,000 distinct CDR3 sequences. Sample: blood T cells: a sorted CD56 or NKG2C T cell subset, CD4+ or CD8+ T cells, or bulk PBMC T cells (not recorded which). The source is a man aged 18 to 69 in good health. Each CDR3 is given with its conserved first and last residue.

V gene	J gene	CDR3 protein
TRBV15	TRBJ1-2	CATSRGAGTANYGYTF
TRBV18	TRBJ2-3	CASSPTTLRQGGSTDTQYF
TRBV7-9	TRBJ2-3	CASSFSSVSTDTQYF
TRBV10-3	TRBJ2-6	CAISEFLGETSGANVLTF
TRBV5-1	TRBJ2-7	CASRTEGVSSEQYF
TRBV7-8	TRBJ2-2	CASAQEIFGELFF
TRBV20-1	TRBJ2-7	CSARGTRDRPYEQYF
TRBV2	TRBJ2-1	CASSWAAPYHEQFF
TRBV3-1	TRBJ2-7	CASSQADPSSYEQYF
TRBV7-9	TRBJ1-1	CASSQRDTEAFF
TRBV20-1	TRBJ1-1	CSARGRQALNTEAFF
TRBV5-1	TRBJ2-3	CASSLGEPNTQYF
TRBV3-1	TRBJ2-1	CASSQVLPDFNEQFF
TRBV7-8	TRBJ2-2	CASSPTGGNTGELFF
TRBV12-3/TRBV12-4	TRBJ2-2	CASSPGSLKMGTGELFF
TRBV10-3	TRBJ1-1	CAIRGQGNTEAFF
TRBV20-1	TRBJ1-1	CSAKTPGQATTEAFF
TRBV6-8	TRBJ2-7	CASSYSSGRPSKYEQYF
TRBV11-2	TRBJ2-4	CASSPGQGAPSDIQYF
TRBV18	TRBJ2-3	CASSPGRAAVDTQYF
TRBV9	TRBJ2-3	CASSVDRGGSRGTDTQYF
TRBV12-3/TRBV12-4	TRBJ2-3	CASSPGASYEGTQYF
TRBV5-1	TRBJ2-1	CASSLLWDRGEQFF
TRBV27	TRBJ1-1	CASSFPHGPRMNTEAFF
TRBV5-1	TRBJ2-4	CASSAKRDIQYF
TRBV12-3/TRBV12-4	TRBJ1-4	CASRGTAEKLFF
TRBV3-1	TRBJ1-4	CASSLRTGANEKLFF
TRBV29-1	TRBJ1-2	CSAPRGQGRGYGYTF
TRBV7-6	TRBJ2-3	CASSLSYGAGGLGDTQYF
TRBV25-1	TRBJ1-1	CASSDRYGRNTEAFF
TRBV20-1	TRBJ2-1	CSARMGQRRQFF
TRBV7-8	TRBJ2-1	CASSPGDFGRVEQFF
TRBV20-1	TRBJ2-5	CSARVGREETQYF
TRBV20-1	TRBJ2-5	CSAWDKDRVVKTQYF
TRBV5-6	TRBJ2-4	CASSFGGPVIKNIQYF
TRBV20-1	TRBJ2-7	CSALHRNRGHEQYF
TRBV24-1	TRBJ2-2	CATSDRTALWLFF
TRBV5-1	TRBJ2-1	CASSLVELTYEQFF
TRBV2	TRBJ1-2	CASTHREGSPETHYGYTF
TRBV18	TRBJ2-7	CASSLRGQGAGEQYF
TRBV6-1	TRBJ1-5	CASRGDGFYSNQPQHF
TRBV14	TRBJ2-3	CASSQGRPGHGRQGDTQYF
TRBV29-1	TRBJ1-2	CSVTKGDRNYGYTF
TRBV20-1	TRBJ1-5	CSAAPPDRDNQPQHF
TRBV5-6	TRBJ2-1	CASSSGGNEQFF
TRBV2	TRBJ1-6	CASSSNNARNSPLHF
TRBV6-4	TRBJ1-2	CASSATGTDGYTF
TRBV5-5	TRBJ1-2	CASRRDPLNYGYTF
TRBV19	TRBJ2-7	CASSIGTNYEQYF
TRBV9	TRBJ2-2	CASSPYIPGELFF
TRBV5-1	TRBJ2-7	CASSMIWGLSYEQYF
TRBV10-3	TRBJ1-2	CATGYPQGGYTF
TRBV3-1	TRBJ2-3	CASSRRDPTTVDTQYF
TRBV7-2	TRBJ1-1	CASIELPGGNTEAFF